These 24 T cell receptor beta chains were sequenced from one sample in a study of CD8 T cells in Susac syndrome. Reverse transcription of about 0.5 to 1 ug RNA was carried out with random hexamers. TCRdb re-called the immunoSEQ multiplex PCR reads with MiXCR, one entry per CDR3 protein. The profile shows around 190,000 distinct CDR3 sequences, 85% to 95% of them singletons. Sequencing was performed on CD8+ T cells from PBMCs. These receptors were taken from a human donor with multiple sclerosis.

The CDR3 sequence is CSASDRMETQYF. CDR3 nucleotide sequence: TGCAGTGCTTCGGACAGGATGGAGACCCAGTACTTC. The chain links TRBV20-1 to TRBJ2-5; TRBD1 matches at 7 bases. The germline CDR1 and CDR2 sequences are DFQATT and SNEGSKA (reference sequence). V dropped 5 bases and J dropped 5; count of bases not matched to a gene: 5. The CDR3 loop spans 12 amino acids.

The J gene is TRBJ1-1, the V gene TRBV6-1; D not certain. V was trimmed by 2 bases and J by 0 bases, leaving 10 bases between them. The CDR3 runs 15 residues. CDR1 MNHNS and CDR2 SASEGT come from the germline V gene. The CDR3 sequence: CASSEYVILNTEAFF. CDR3 sequence (DNA): TGTGCCAGCAGTGAATATGTCATACTGAACACTGAAGCTTTCTTT.

This chain uses TRBV27 with TRBJ1-5; maybe TRBD1 (5 bases). Per germline, CDR1 MNHEY and CDR2 SMNVEV (reference sequence). CDR3 size: 13 residues. Trimming took off 6 bases at V and 6 bases at J, with 12 bases between the two ends. This CDR3 reads CASSPDRFQPQHF. DNA of the CDR3: TGTGCCAGCAGCCCAGACAGATTTCAGCCCCAGCATTTT.

The genes are TRBV7-9 and TRBJ2-3; 14 bases map to TRBD2. Germline CDR1 and CDR2: SEHNR and FQNEAQ (reference sequence). This CDR3 is 17 amino acids long. The J segment lost 5 bases and the V segment lost 5 bases, leaving 9 bases of the junction unmatched. This chain's CDR3 is CASSGQGLAGAGDTQYF. The CDR3, as DNA: TGTGCCAGCAGCGGCCAGGGACTAGCGGGAGCCGGAGATACGCAGTATTTT.

This rearrangement joins TRBV7-9 to TRBJ2-1; weak D call: TRBD2 (6 bases). The germline V and J ends were trimmed by 6 bases and 4 bases, with 16 bases remaining between them. Looked up from germline, CDR1 is SEHNR and CDR2 is FQNEAQ (reference sequence). CDR3 size: 15 residues. This CDR3 is CASRGTAGSYNEQFF. The DNA for the CDR3 is TGTGCCAGCAGGGGGACGGCGGGATCGTACAATGAGCAGTTCTTC.

This chain connects TRBV4-2 to TRBJ2-4; 8 bases agree with TRBD2. The CDR3 is 18 amino acids. Germline assignment: CDR1 LGHNA and CDR2 YNFKEQ. With V trimmed by 2 bases and J by 1 base, 10 bases remained unmatched. DNA of the CDR3: TGTGCCAGCAGCCAACGGACCCTCGGGGGGGAGGCCAAAAACATTCAGTACTTC. Translated: CASSQRTLGGEAKNIQYF.

V gene TRBV29-1 combines with J gene TRBJ2-7; D possibly corresponds to TRBD2 (6 bases). The CDR3 is 13 amino acids. The V gene's germline CDR1 is SQVTM and CDR2 ANQGSEA. V was cut by 6 bases and J by 2 bases, with 14 bases left in between. CDR3 in amino acids: CSVNGGAAYEQYF. CDR3 coding DNA: TGCAGCGTGAACGGAGGGGCGGCCTACGAGCAGTACTTC.

V usage is TRBV3-1 and J usage is TRBJ2-1; D ambiguous. The CDR3 loop spans 14 amino acids. CDR1 is LGHDT, CDR2 YNNKEL, per germline (reference sequence). The V end was cut by 2 bases, the J end by 0 bases, with 5 bases between. CDR3 region: CASSQFPSYNEQFF. Here the CDR3 DNA reads TGTGCCAGCAGCCAATTCCCCTCCTACAATGAGCAGTTCTTC.

The genes are TRBV20-1 and TRBJ2-3; tentative D call: TRBD1 (5 bases). V shed 5 bases and J shed 2 bases, with 14 bases lying between them. Germline values: CDR1 DFQATT, CDR2 SNEGSKA (reference sequence). This CDR3 region has 14 residues. Here the CDR3 DNA reads TGCAGTGCTCCCCCCCAGGGAACCACAGATACGCAGTATTTT. Amino acids: CSAPPQGTTDTQYF.

J is TRBJ1-2 and V is TRBV27; 8 bases match TRBD1. The ends lost 5 bases at V and 4 bases at J; junction bases unmatched: 15. The V gene's germline CDR1 is MNHEY and CDR2 SMNVEV (reference sequence). The length of the CDR3 is 17 residues. The CDR3: CASSRRTGRGEGYGYTF. CDR3 bases: TGTGCCAGCAGTCGACGGACAGGGAGGGGAGAAGGCTATGGCTACACCTTC.

V gene TRBV7-2 combines with J gene TRBJ2-7; possible D gene TRBD1, 5 bases. CDR3 size: 16 residues. V lost 5 bases, J lost 3 bases, and 20 bases lay in between. Germline values: CDR1 SGHTA, CDR2 FQGNSA. The CDR3, as DNA: TGTGCCAGCAGCATTCCCGCCAAGGGGCTAATCTACGAGCAGTACTTC. Protein: CASSIPAKGLIYEQYF. The full variable domain, its missing parts supplied by reference TRBV7-2 and TRBJ2-7, is GAGVSQSPSNKVTEKGKDVELRCDPISGHTALYWYRQSLGQGLEFLIYFQGNSAPDKSGLPSDRFSAERTGGSVSTLTIQRTQQEDSAVYLCASSIPAKGLIYEQYFGPGTRLTVT.

The chain combines TRBV9 with TRBJ2-3; TRBD2 matches at 9 bases. This CDR3 has 16 residues. Germline V CDR1 and CDR2: SGDLS, YYNGEE. Losses at the gene ends were 4 bases for V and 3 bases for J; bases not matched to a gene: 9. The CDR3 reads CASSSRGGAFTDTQYF. The CDR3 bases are TGTGCCAGCAGCAGCCGCGGGGGGGCATTTACAGATACGCAGTATTTT.

The rearrangement joins TRBV18 to TRBJ1-1; 10 nucleotides match TRBD1. This CDR3 has 15 residues. In germline, CDR1 is KGHSH, CDR2 LQKENI. The J segment lost 4 bases and the V segment lost 5 bases, leaving 7 bases of the junction unmatched. The CDR3 here is CASSSRDRGSTEAFF. DNA for the CDR3: TGTGCCAGCTCATCTCGGGACAGGGGTAGCACTGAAGCTTTCTTT.

The chain combines TRBV3-1 with TRBJ1-1, with 11 positions matching TRBD1. CDR3 size: 16 residues. CDR1 is LGHDT, CDR2 YNNKEL, per germline (reference sequence). J was trimmed by 5 bases and V by 4 bases; bases with no gene match: 9. In DNA, the CDR3 is TGTGCCAGCAGCCCCGGGACAGGGGGAAGTTGGACTGAAGCTTTCTTT. This codes for CASSPGTGGSWTEAFF.

This clonotype came up once. This sequence joins TRBV20-1 and TRBJ2-1; D not resolved. The germline gives CDR1 DFQATT, CDR2 SNEGSKA (reference sequence). Trimming took off 1 base at V and 0 bases at J, with 7 bases between the two ends. The length of the CDR3 is 14 residues. The CDR3 nucleotides are TGCAGTGCTAGAGCCCACTTCTCCTACAATGAGCAGTTCTTC. It codes for CSARAHFSYNEQFF.

The chain recombines TRBV5-6 with TRBJ2-2; D may be TRBD1 (5 bases). In germline, CDR1 is SGHDT, CDR2 YYEEEE. Trimming removed 2 bases from V and 0 bases from J, with 11 bases in between. This CDR3 comprises 16 residues. The chain's CDR3 is CASSLFPGTNTGELFF. The CDR3, as DNA: TGTGCCAGCAGCTTATTTCCAGGGACGAACACCGGGGAGCTGTTTTTT.

The V and J genes are TRBV18 and TRBJ2-3; D possibly corresponds to TRBD1 (6 bases). The germline V and J ends were trimmed by 5 bases and 0 bases, with 9 bases remaining between them. Germline assignment: CDR1 KGHSH and CDR2 LQKENI. The CDR3 spans 14 residues. CDR3 nucleotides: TGTGCCAGCTCAGCAACAGGGAGCACAGATACGCAGTATTTT. Amino acids: CASSATGSTDTQYF.

The J gene is TRBJ2-7, the V gene TRBV18, with TRBD1 matching over 9 bases. Trimming removed 6 bases from V and 3 bases from J; junction bases left unmatched: 6. This CDR3 has 14 amino acids. Looked up from germline, CDR1 is KGHSH and CDR2 is LQKENI. The CDR3 sequence: CASSSGTGFYEQYF. Here the CDR3 DNA reads TGTGCCAGCTCGTCCGGGACAGGGTTCTACGAGCAGTACTTC.

J is TRBJ1-5 and V is TRBV27; 9 nucleotides line up with TRBD1. This CDR3 has 15 residues. Germline CDR1 is MNHEY and CDR2 is SMNVEV (reference sequence). J was trimmed by 4 bases and V by 4 bases; bases with no gene match: 5. The CDR3 region is CASSSPGTGNQPQHF. The CDR3 bases are TGTGCCAGCAGTTCCCCCGGGACAGGGAATCAGCCCCAGCATTTT.

The chain combines TRBV27 with TRBJ2-5; a possible D gene is TRBD2 (5 bases). The germline CDR1 and CDR2 sequences are MNHEY and SMNVEV (reference sequence). The CDR3 loop spans 12 amino acids. Trimming removed 5 bases from V and 9 bases from J, with 13 bases in between. CDR3 sequence (DNA): TGTGCCAGCAGTCCAACCCCAGCGGCCCAGTACTTC. Its translation is CASSPTPAAQYF.

The rearrangement joins TRBV30 to TRBJ2-7; 7 positions agree with TRBD2. Germline assignment: CDR1 GTSNPN and CDR2 SVGIG (reference sequence). The CDR3 is 15 amino acids. J gave up 2 bases and V 3 bases, and 10 bases lay outside the gene matches. CDR3 nucleotides: TGTGCCTGGAGCGGAGTCGGACTAGGGGCCTACGAGCAGTACTTC. Its translation: CAWSGVGLGAYEQYF.

V usage is TRBV29-1 and J usage is TRBJ2-3; 11 nucleotides align to TRBD2. Trimming removed 4 bases from V and 6 bases from J; junction bases left unmatched: 6. Germline V CDR1 and CDR2: SQVTM, ANQGSEA. There are 14 residues in the CDR3. The DNA for the CDR3 is TGCAGCGTTGTAGCGGGGGGGCAGGCTGATACGCAGTATTTT. Protein sequence: CSVVAGGQADTQYF.

This chain links TRBV5-1 with TRBJ2-1; D is unresolved. CDR1 and CDR2 (germline): SGHRS, YFSETQ. This CDR3 is 18 amino acids long. The V end was cut by 4 bases, the J end by 1 base, with 21 bases between. CDR3: CASSPSFLPPGSYNEQFF. The CDR3 DNA follows: TGCGCCAGCAGCCCCAGCTTCCTCCCACCCGGATCCTACAATGAGCAGTTCTTC. The full variable domain, completed using reference TRBV5-1 and TRBJ2-1, is KAGVTQTPRYLIKTRGQQVTLSCSPISGHRSVSWYQQTPGQGLQFLFEYFSETQRNKGNFPGRFSGRQFSNSRSEMNVSTLELGDSALYLCASSPSFLPPGSYNEQFFGPGTRLTVL.

V is TRBV27 and J is TRBJ2-7; D might be TRBD2 (6 bases). CDR1 is MNHEY and CDR2 is SMNVEV in the germline V gene (reference sequence). Trimming removed 5 bases at V and 2 bases at J, with 13 bases between. This CDR3 is 14 amino acids long. CDR3 DNA sequence: TGTGCCAGCAGTCTCGCGGGACCTCCCTACGAGCAGTACTTC. It codes for CASSLAGPPYEQYF.